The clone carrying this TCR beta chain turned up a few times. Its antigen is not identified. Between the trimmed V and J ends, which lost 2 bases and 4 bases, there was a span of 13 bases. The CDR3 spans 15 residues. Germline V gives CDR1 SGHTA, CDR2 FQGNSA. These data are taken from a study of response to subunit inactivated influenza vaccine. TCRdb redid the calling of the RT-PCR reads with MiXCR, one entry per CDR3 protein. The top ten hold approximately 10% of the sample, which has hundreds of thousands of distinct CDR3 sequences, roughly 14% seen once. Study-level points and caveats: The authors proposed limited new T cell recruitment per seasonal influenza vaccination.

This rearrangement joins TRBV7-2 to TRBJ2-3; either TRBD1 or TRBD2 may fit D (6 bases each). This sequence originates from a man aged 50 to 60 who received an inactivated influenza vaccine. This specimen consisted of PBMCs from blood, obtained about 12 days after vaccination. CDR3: CASSLLGGQADTQYF. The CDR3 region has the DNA TGTGCCAGCAGCTTATTGGGGGGCCAGGCAGATACGCAGTATTTT. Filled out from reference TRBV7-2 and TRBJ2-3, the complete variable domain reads GAGVSQSPSNKVTEKGKDVELRCDPISGHTALYWYRQSLGQGLEFLIYFQGNSAPDKSGLPSDRFSAERTGGSVSTLTIQRTQQEDSAVYLCASSLLGGQADTQYFGPGTRLTVL.